Reported below is one TCR beta chain. CDR3 length: 16 residues. The V gene lost 5 bases and the J gene lost 0 bases, with 14 bases spanning the gap. Germline V gives CDR1 SEHNR, CDR2 FQNEAQ (reference sequence). Primed by a sample-barcoded 5' primer and a J-beta primer mix, a second PCR proceeded for 7 to 11 cycles. TCRdb processed the 5' RACE reads anew with MiXCR; each CDR3 protein has one entry. The sample has 800,000 to 1,300,000 distinct CDR3 sequences, less than 25% seen once. This specimen comes from a study of blood T cells in healthy people across ages. The sample also formed part of further work on T cells of mothers and their children.

The sequenced sample was blood. This TCR came from a girl under 10 years old in good health. V and J are TRBV7-9 and TRBJ2-1; D unresolved. This CDR3 is CASSTAHGSSYNEQFF. CDR3 DNA: TGTGCCAGCAGCACGGCACACGGTTCCTCCTACAATGAGCAGTTCTTC. Looking up the rest from reference TRBV7-9 and TRBJ2-1 gives the full variable domain: DTGVSQNPRHKITKRGQNVTFRCDPISEHNRLYWYRQTLGQGPEFLTYFQNEAQLEKSRLLSDRFSAERPKGSFSTLEIQRTEQGDSAMYLCASSTAHGSSYNEQFFGPGTRLTVL.